Shown below are 22 T cell receptor beta chains from a single sample sequenced in a study of response to subunit inactivated influenza vaccine. TCRdb re-analysed the RT-PCR reads in MiXCR, keeping a single row per CDR3 protein. The sample consists of 430,000 or so distinct CDR3 sequences, roughly 11% of them appearing once. The sample was PBMCs from blood, taken roughly 48 days after vaccination. Receptor source: a man aged 45-65 years who received an inactivated influenza vaccine.

This clonotype turned up a few times. The J gene is TRBJ2-6, the V gene TRBV30; TRBD1 might be the D (6 bases). The CDR3 has 16 residues. Per the germline V gene, CDR1 is GTSNPN and CDR2 is SVGIG (reference sequence). The ends were cut back, 2 bases at V and 0 bases at J, with 11 bases in the middle. The CDR3 loop reads CAWSRDTYSGANVLTF. CDR3 nucleotides: TGTGCCTGGAGTCGGGACACCTACTCTGGGGCCAACGTCCTGACTTTC.

The sample holds many counts of this clonotype. The rearrangement uses TRBV20-1 and TRBJ2-7; D gene unclear. The V and J ends lost 2 bases and 5 bases respectively, with 7 bases between them. Germline-derived CDR1 and CDR2 are DFQATT and SNEGSKA (reference sequence). CDR3 size: 11 residues. CDR3 nucleotide sequence: TGCAGTGCTAGACACCGCCACGAGCAGTACTTC. This translates into CSARHRHEQYF.

This clonotype was seen at least ten times. The J gene is TRBJ1-2, the V gene TRBV6-2 or TRBV6-3; D remains ambiguous. In germline, CDR1 is MNHEY, CDR2 SVGEGT. This CDR3 comprises 12 residues. V shed 2 bases and J shed 8 bases, with 9 bases lying between them. The CDR3 DNA reads TGTGCCAGCAGTTACCCATTGGGCGGCTACACCTTC. Amino acid sequence: CASSYPLGGYTF.

A few counts support this clonotype. The CDR3 DNA reads as TGCGCCAGCAGCCAAGATCTGATGCGGGCGGGGGGATTATTGTATTTT. Translated, it gives CASSQDLMRAGGLLYF. The chain combines TRBV4-3 with TRBJ2-3; 8 nucleotides match TRBD2. The germline V gene has CDR1 LGHNA and CDR2 YSLEER. The CDR3 totals 16 residues. V gave up 0 bases and J gave up 14 bases; unmatched junction bases: 16.

A word on this clonotype: The CDR3 end shows no conserved phenylalanine or tryptophan, and so a read error is likely. This chain links TRBV7-8 with TRBJ1-5, with D perhaps matching TRBD1 (5 bases). The V and J ends lost 1 base and 5 bases respectively, with 9 bases between them. The CDR3 runs to 14 residues. Germline V gene sequence: CDR1 SGHVS, CDR2 FQNEAQ. CDR3 sequence reads: CASSLDRSDQPQHL. Here the CDR3 DNA reads TGTGCCAGCAGCTTAGACAGGAGCGATCAGCCCCAGCATCTT.

This clonotype occurred a few times. The genes are TRBV7-2 and TRBJ1-2; TRBD1 matches at 7 bases. With V trimmed by 7 bases and J by 2 bases, 13 bases remained unmatched. The CDR3 totals 16 residues. In germline, CDR1 is SGHTA, CDR2 FQGNSA. The CDR3 region is CASNTRKGALNYGYTF. The DNA of the CDR3 is TGTGCCAGCAACACCAGGAAGGGGGCTCTAAACTATGGCTACACCTTC.

The J gene is TRBJ2-3, the V gene TRBV4-1, with unresolved D. Per the germline V gene, CDR1 is MGHRA and CDR2 is YSYEKL. This CDR3 comprises 12 residues. The V and J ends lost 0 bases and 8 bases respectively, with 6 bases between them. The DNA for the CDR3 is TGCGCCAGCAGCCAAGAAGGTGGTACGCAGTATTTT. This encodes CASSQEGGTQYF.

The genes are TRBV7-8 and TRBJ2-1, with TRBD1 matching over 9 bases. Trimming cost V 9 bases and J 10 bases; bases outside gene matches: 10. This CDR3 region has 13 residues. Germline V gene data show CDR1 as SGHVS and CDR2 as FQNEAQ. The CDR3 DNA reads as TGTGCCAGTAGGACAGGGGTTCGGGGGGAGCAGTTCTTC. Its translation is CASRTGVRGEQFF.

As to this clonotype: Germline and junction disagree at one end, which may indicate a read error. The chain couples TRBV10-3 to TRBJ2-7; either TRBD1 or TRBD2 may supply D (6 bases each). From germline, CDR1 is ENHRY and CDR2 SYGVKD. The length of the CDR3 is 16 residues. CDR3 DNA sequence: TGTGCCAGCAGTGACGTTACGGGGGCAGGGAAAGACGAGCAGTACTTC. Its protein is CASSDVTGAGKDEQYF.

This clonotype was observed at least ten times. The V gene is TRBV29-1, the J gene TRBJ2-7; 10 bases align to TRBD2. The CDR3 runs to 15 residues. Germline CDR1 reads SQVTM; CDR2 reads ANQGSEA. Germline trimming cut 2 bases from V and 4 bases from J; bases unmatched to any gene: 8. CDR3 bases: TGCAGCGTTGAACTTAGGCTAGCGGGGGTTTACGAGCAGTACTTC. It yields the protein CSVELRLAGVYEQYF.

This clonotype was seen a handful of times. The chain employs TRBV7-2 and TRBJ1-3, with D unclear. CDR1 and CDR2 from the germline V gene are SGHTA and FQGNSA. The CDR3 extends over 14 amino acids. Deletions cut 5 bases from V and 0 bases from J, with 8 bases between. CDR3 DNA sequence: TGTGCCAGCAGCCCGGACTACTCTGGAAACACCATATATTTT. The encoded protein is CASSPDYSGNTIYF.

This chain joins TRBV3-1 and TRBJ1-2, with TRBD1 as a possible D gene (5 bases). This CDR3 has 13 amino acids. The germline CDR1 and CDR2 sequences are LGHDT and YNNKEL (reference sequence). Trimming removed 0 bases at V and 8 bases at J, with 10 bases between. The CDR3 is CASSQDGGVGYTF. The CDR3 DNA sequence: TGTGCCAGCAGCCAAGATGGAGGGGTCGGCTACACCTTC.

CDR3: CASSSGWTGAGGANVLTF. CDR3 bases: TGTGCCAGCAGCTCCGGATGGACAGGGGCAGGAGGGGCCAACGTCCTGACTTTC. This chain uses TRBV7-8 with TRBJ2-6; 9 nucleotides align to TRBD1. V lost 4 bases, J lost 4 bases, and 11 bases stayed unmatched. CDR1 and CDR2 (germline): SGHVS, FQNEAQ. The CDR3 contains 18 residues. Filled out from reference TRBV7-8 and TRBJ2-6, the complete variable domain reads GAGVSQSPRYKVAKRGQDVALRCDPISGHVSLFWYQQALGQGPEFLTYFQNEAQLDKSGLPSDRFFAERPEGSVSTLKIQRTQQEDSAVYLCASSSGWTGAGGANVLTFGAGSRLTVL.

This clonotype has more than one count but fewer than ten. V and J are TRBV27 and TRBJ2-7, with D possibly called TRBD1 or TRBD2 (5 bases each). The germline CDR1 and CDR2 sequences are MNHEY and SMNVEV (reference sequence). V lost 5 bases and J 7 bases, leaving 18 bases between the germline ends. The CDR3 contains 14 residues. CDR3 residues: CASSPFRGFYEQYF. CDR3 nucleotides: TGTGCCAGCAGTCCCTTCCGGGGCTTTTATGAGCAGTACTTC.

The chain uses TRBV7-2 and TRBJ2-7, with 12 positions matching TRBD2. Per the germline V gene, CDR1 is SGHTA and CDR2 is FQGNSA. With V trimmed by 5 bases and J by 2 bases, 1 base remained unmatched. There are 14 residues in the CDR3. The CDR3 loop reads CASSGTSGPYEQYF. CDR3 DNA sequence: TGTGCCAGCAGCGGGACTAGCGGGCCCTACGAGCAGTACTTC.

This clonotype was counted many times. This chain connects TRBV29-1 to TRBJ1-1; 7 bases agree with TRBD1. The CDR3 consists of 13 residues. Germline CDR1 reads SQVTM; CDR2 reads ANQGSEA. V shed 6 bases, J shed 5 bases, and the junction held 9 bases outside the gene matches. This CDR3 is CSVYRGRGTEAFF. The CDR3, as DNA: TGCAGCGTGTACAGGGGCAGAGGGACTGAAGCTTTCTTT.

The V and J genes are TRBV20-1 and TRBJ1-1; TRBD1 agrees at 7 bases. V dropped 2 bases and J dropped 0; count of bases not matched to a gene: 3. CDR1 and CDR2 (germline): DFQATT, SNEGSKA (reference sequence). This CDR3 has 14 residues. CDR3 amino acids: CSARRTGMNTEAFF. The DNA for the CDR3 is TGCAGTGCTAGAAGGACAGGCATGAACACTGAAGCTTTCTTT.

This clonotype occurred many times. The J gene is TRBJ1-4, the V gene TRBV12-3 or TRBV12-4, with D uncertain. Trimming shortened V by 7 bases and J by 4 bases, and 19 bases separated the two germline ends. The CDR3 spans 16 residues. The CDR3 coding sequence is TGTGCCAGCACCCTTACACCAGTCGGGAGTAATGAAAAACTGTTTTTT. This encodes CASTLTPVGSNEKLFF.

The chain has TRBV6-1 and TRBJ2-7; 10 bases fit TRBD1. This CDR3 contains 15 residues. Germline V lookup: CDR1 MNHNS, CDR2 SASEGT. Germline trimming cut 6 bases from V and 6 bases from J; bases unmatched to any gene: 11. CDR3 DNA sequence: TGTGCCAGCAGCCGGACAGGACAGGGGGGCCTCGAGCAGTACTTC. Translation: CASSRTGQGGLEQYF.

The table lists this clonotype with a few counts. At one end the junction does not follow the germline gene, possibly because of a read error. The rearrangement uses TRBV5-5 and TRBJ2-3, with D maybe TRBD2 (6 bases). Germline CDR1 reads SGHKS; CDR2 reads YYEKEE (reference sequence). The CDR3 spans 14 residues. Here the CDR3 reads CASSLEGRTDTQYF. Here the CDR3 DNA reads TGTGCCAGCAGTTTGGAGGGGAGGACAGATACGCAGTATTTT. The variable domain in full, completed from reference TRBV5-5 and TRBJ2-3, reads DAGVTQSPTHLIKTRGQQVTLRCSPISGHKSVSWYQQVLGQGPQFIFQYYEKEERGRGNFPDRFSARQFPNYSSELNVNALLLGDSALYLCASSLEGRTDTQYFGPGTRLTVL.

V is TRBV5-5 and J is TRBJ2-7; 7 nucleotides align to TRBD1. This CDR3 is built from 14 residues. J lost 3 bases, V lost 3 bases, and 6 bases had no gene match. Germline V gives CDR1 SGHKS, CDR2 YYEKEE (reference sequence). The CDR3 protein is CASSWGQRNYEQYF. CDR3 in DNA: TGTGCCAGCAGCTGGGGACAGCGAAACTACGAGCAGTACTTC.

The chain couples TRBV7-8 to TRBJ1-1; D is uncertain. V was trimmed by 1 base and J by 11 bases, leaving 14 bases between them. CDR3 length: 13 residues. In germline, CDR1 is SGHVS, CDR2 FQNEAQ. In nucleotides, the CDR3 is TGTGCCAGCAGCTTAGTCGGCGACACAACGGCTTTCTTT. Encoded protein: CASSLVGDTTAFF. The entire variable domain, with the rest obtained from reference TRBV7-8 and TRBJ1-1, is as follows: GAGVSQSPRYKVAKRGQDVALRCDPISGHVSLFWYQQALGQGPEFLTYFQNEAQLDKSGLPSDRFFAERPEGSVSTLKIQRTQQEDSAVYLCASSLVGDTTAFFGQGTRLTVV.